This passage covers 22 T cell receptor beta chains from one sample sequenced in a study of cytomegalovirus exposure and HLA in healthy donors. The primer mix had 60 Vbeta and 13 Jbeta primers. Only in-frame clones appear in the TCRdb table, and some are missing; sequencing was by immunoSEQ multiplex PCR. The sample carries tens of thousands of clones, 76% recorded once. Sample: PBMCs. These receptors were collected from a male donor in good health and CMV-seronegative.

The CDR3 sequence is CASSHSRGEETQYF. The CDR3 nucleotides read TGTGCCAGCAGCCACTCTAGGGGCGAAGAGACCCAGTACTTC. The rearrangement joins TRBV7-9 to TRBJ2-5; perhaps TRBD1 as D (5 bases). The CDR3 has 14 amino acids. Trimming pared 5 bases from V and 3 bases from J, leaving 13 bases between. Germline V gene sequence: CDR1 SEHNR, CDR2 FQNEAQ (reference sequence). Drawing the rest from reference TRBV7-9 and TRBJ2-5, the complete variable domain is DTGVSQNPRHKITKRGQNVTFRCDPISEHNRLYWYRQTLGQGPEFLTYFQNEAQLEKSRLLSDRFSAERPKGSFSTLEIQRTEQGDSAMYLCASSHSRGEETQYFGPGTRLLVL.

The gene calls are TRBV27 and TRBJ2-5; the D is unclear. Germline V gives CDR1 MNHEY, CDR2 SMNVEV (reference sequence). This CDR3 has 12 amino acids. The germline V and J ends were trimmed by 8 bases and 0 bases, with 7 bases remaining between them. DNA of the CDR3: TGTGCCAGCCAGGCGTACCAAGAGACCCAGTACTTC. The encoded protein is CASQAYQETQYF.

This rearrangement joins TRBV7-3 to TRBJ2-5, with 14 bases matching TRBD2. The length of the CDR3 is 17 residues. Germline lookup yields CDR1 SGHTA and CDR2 FQGTGA. V lost 2 bases to trimming and J lost 6 bases; unmatched junction nucleotides: 8. The CDR3 region is CASSLGAGTSGGKTQYF. DNA of the CDR3: TGTGCCAGCAGCTTAGGAGCTGGGACTAGCGGGGGAAAGACCCAGTACTTC.

The chain uses TRBV7-2 and TRBJ2-1, with D maybe TRBD2 (5 bases). Germline CDR1 and CDR2: SGHTA and FQGNSA. Between the trimmed V and J ends, which lost 2 bases and 6 bases, there was a span of 5 bases. The CDR3 length is 12 residues. The CDR3 protein is CASSLSGNEQFF. The DNA of the CDR3 is TGTGCCAGCAGCTTAAGCGGCAATGAGCAGTTCTTC.

The V and J genes are TRBV25-1 and TRBJ2-5; the match to TRBD2 covers 10 bases. CDR1 is MGHDK, CDR2 SYGVNS, per germline. V shed 3 bases and J 0 bases; nucleotides not matched to a gene: 1. This CDR3 has 15 residues. The CDR3: CASSETSGYQETQYF. CDR3 bases: TGTGCCAGCAGTGAGACTAGCGGGTACCAAGAGACCCAGTACTTC.

The chain couples TRBV29-1 to TRBJ2-5; D possibly corresponds to TRBD2 (5 bases). Trimming shortened V by 4 bases and J by 2 bases, and 11 bases separated the two germline ends. This CDR3 region has 13 residues. Germline V gene data show CDR1 as SQVTM and CDR2 as ANQGSEA. The CDR3 sequence: CSVAEGSQETQYF. The DNA for the CDR3 is TGCAGCGTTGCAGAGGGCAGTCAAGAGACCCAGTACTTC.

The V call is TRBV29-1, the J call TRBJ2-1; D is uncertain. V was clipped by 7 bases and J by 0 bases, with 25 bases between them. Germline V CDR1 and CDR2: SQVTM, ANQGSEA. The CDR3 covers 18 residues. The CDR3 region is CSAHARMRPSSSYNEQFF. CDR3 DNA: TGCAGCGCACACGCCAGGATGAGACCCTCGAGCTCCTACAATGAGCAGTTCTTC.

Here the CDR3 reads CASSRRLAGEGTQYF. The CDR3 DNA reads TGCGCCAGCAGCCGGAGACTAGCGGGAGAGGGTACGCAGTATTTT. J is TRBJ2-3 and V is TRBV4-3, with 12 bases lining up with TRBD2. CDR1 and CDR2 from the germline V gene are LGHNA and YSLEER. This CDR3 comprises 15 residues. J lost 8 bases, V lost 4 bases, and 7 bases had no gene match.

This clone was recorded a few times. The chain uses TRBV13 and TRBJ2-1, with 12 bases fitting TRBD2. Per the germline V gene, CDR1 is PRHDT and CDR2 is FYEKMQ (reference sequence). This CDR3 spans 16 amino acids. J lost 9 bases, V lost 5 bases, and 11 bases had no gene match. CDR3 region: CASSPPGLAGYGEQFF. CDR3 nucleotides: TGTGCCAGCAGCCCACCGGGACTAGCGGGCTATGGTGAGCAGTTCTTC.

This sequence joins TRBV27 and TRBJ1-5; 8 positions agree with TRBD1. The J segment lost 3 bases and the V segment lost 5 bases, leaving 6 bases of the junction unmatched. The CDR3 runs 15 residues. CDR1 MNHEY and CDR2 SMNVEV come from the germline V gene (reference sequence). In DNA, the CDR3 is TGTGCCAGCAGTAAAAACAGGGGGGACAATCAGCCCCAGCATTTT. It specifies CASSKNRGDNQPQHF.

J is TRBJ1-2 and V is TRBV7-8, with 11 bases lining up with TRBD1. This CDR3 has 14 amino acids. Germline V lookup: CDR1 SGHVS, CDR2 FQNEAQ. V was clipped by 3 bases and J by 7 bases; unmatched bases: 4. CDR3 DNA: TGTGCCAGCAGCTTTGGACAGGGGGCAGGTGGCTACACCTTC. It translates to CASSFGQGAGGYTF.

The chain has TRBV27 and TRBJ1-1; weak D call: TRBD1 (5 bases). With 0 bases removed from V and 5 bases from J, the gap between germline ends came to 10 bases. The CDR3 is 14 amino acids. Germline CDR1 MNHEY, CDR2 SMNVEV (reference sequence). The CDR3 here is CASSLSGVKTEAFF. CDR3 bases: TGTGCCAGCAGTTTATCAGGGGTCAAAACTGAAGCTTTCTTT.

This chain links TRBV19 with TRBJ1-1; TRBD1 aligns across 9 bases. V trimming: 5 bases; J trimming: 5 bases; junction bases outside the gene matches: 9. Per germline, CDR1 LNHDA and CDR2 SQIVND (reference sequence). There are 15 residues in the CDR3. The CDR3 coding sequence is TGTGCCAGTAGTTCGAGACAGGGGGGAAGGACTGAAGCTTTCTTT. It is translated as CASSSRQGGRTEAFF.

The rearrangement uses TRBV30 and TRBJ1-4; TRBD1 matches at 8 bases. The trim removed 0 bases at V and 9 bases at J, leaving 3 bases unmatched. Germline CDR1 reads GTSNPN; CDR2 reads SVGIG (reference sequence). The CDR3 runs to 13 residues. DNA for the CDR3: TGTGCCTGGAGTGTGACAGGGGTTCAAAAACTGTTTTTT. Its protein is CAWSVTGVQKLFF.

V is TRBV5-1 and J is TRBJ1-2; 9 bases align to TRBD1. Germline V gene data show CDR1 as SGHRS and CDR2 as YFSETQ. Losses at the gene ends were 0 bases for V and 4 bases for J; bases not matched to a gene: 10. This CDR3 contains 17 residues. Here the CDR3 DNA reads TGCGCCAGCAGCTTGGAAGGGGCGACAGGGGGGAGCTATGGCTACACCTTC. It encodes CASSLEGATGGSYGYTF.

This clone was picked up a small number of times. The V gene is TRBV19, the J gene TRBJ1-3; 8 bases match TRBD1. CDR3 length: 14 residues. Germline CDR1 is LNHDA and CDR2 is SQIVND (reference sequence). V lost 9 bases to trimming and J lost 1 base; unmatched junction nucleotides: 5. Written as DNA, the CDR3 is TGTGCCAGCTGGACAGGGAGGTCTGGAAACACCATATATTTT. Its protein is CASWTGRSGNTIYF.

In DNA, the CDR3 is TGTGCCAGCGTACAGGGGGCAAAAGTCCCTGAAGCTTTCTTT. This gives the protein CASVQGAKVPEAFF. V usage is TRBV18 and J usage is TRBJ1-1, with 9 bases fitting TRBD1. Germline loops: CDR1 KGHSH, CDR2 LQKENI. This CDR3 region has 14 residues. V lost 8 bases to trimming and J lost 6 bases; unmatched junction nucleotides: 10.

V usage is TRBV4-3 and J usage is TRBJ1-4, with D possibly TRBD1 on 6 matching bases. The CDR3 loop spans 16 amino acids. CDR1 is LGHNA, CDR2 YSLEER, per germline. V was pared by 0 bases and J by 5 bases, with 13 bases between. The CDR3 loop reads CASSQDLWQGNEKLFF. The CDR3 DNA reads TGCGCCAGCAGCCAAGATCTTTGGCAGGGGAATGAAAAACTGTTTTTT.

This clone has just one count. J is TRBJ2-3 and V is TRBV7-7; the match to TRBD2 covers 10 bases. The V gene end was trimmed by 5 bases and the J gene end by 5 bases; junction bases not matched to a gene: 22. Germline-derived CDR1 and CDR2 are SSHAT and FNYEAQ (reference sequence). The CDR3 spans 20 residues. The CDR3: CASSPRPPGEWLAGVDTQYF. CDR3 bases: TGTGCCAGCAGCCCCCGACCCCCAGGGGAGTGGCTAGCGGGAGTAGATACGCAGTATTTT. The variable domain in full, completed from reference TRBV7-7 and TRBJ2-3, reads GAGVSQSPRYKVTKRGQDVTLRCDPISSHATLYWYQQALGQGPEFLTYFNYEAQPDKSGLPSDRFSAERPEGSISTLTIQRTEQRDSAMYRCASSPRPPGEWLAGVDTQYFGPGTRLTVL.

This chain links TRBV19 with TRBJ1-2, with TRBD1 matching 12 bases. V shed 3 bases and J 5 bases; nucleotides not matched to a gene: 1. The CDR3 has 14 amino acids. Germline V gives CDR1 LNHDA, CDR2 SQIVND (reference sequence). CDR3 residues: CASSMGQGAYGYTF. The DNA for the CDR3 is TGTGCCAGTAGTATGGGACAGGGGGCATATGGCTACACCTTC.

The rearrangement uses TRBV7-6 and TRBJ2-5; no clear D. The V end lost 1 base, the J end lost 4 bases, and 10 bases lay between the germline ends. Germline CDR1 reads SGHVS; CDR2 reads FNYEAQ. The length of the CDR3 is 14 residues. Here the CDR3 DNA reads TGTGCCAGCAGCTTAGTATCGGAGAGAGAGACCCAGTACTTC. Translation: CASSLVSERETQYF.

The gene calls are TRBV4-1 and TRBJ1-1, with TRBD1 as a possible D gene (6 bases). Between the trimmed V and J ends, which lost 6 bases and 7 bases, there was a span of 30 bases. CDR3 length: 18 amino acids. Germline V CDR1 and CDR2: MGHRA, YSYEKL. Here the CDR3 reads CASRRVYRGPRDKSEAFF. CDR3 in DNA: TGCGCCAGCAGGCGCGTATATCGTGGGCCCAGGGACAAAAGTGAAGCTTTCTTT.